This T cell receptor (beta chain) is drawn from a study of T-cell reconstitution after alpha-beta-depleted transplantation in children. The CDR3 runs 12 residues. The germline CDR1 and CDR2 sequences are SEHNR and FQNEAQ (reference sequence). V lost 7 bases to trimming and J lost 11 bases, with 17 bases between them. Molecular barcoding with unique molecular identifiers was used for the TCRbeta library. TCRdb reprocessed the PCR reads with MiXCR, giving one entry per CDR3 protein. The table lists over 150,000 distinct CDR3 sequences, 6% to 7% of them singletons. This clonotype was picked up many times.

This clonotype was obtained from a human donor who donated a stem cell graft to a child with Wiskott-Aldrich syndrome. The genes are TRBV7-9 and TRBJ1-1; D may be TRBD1 (5 bases). The sample here was PBMCs from the stem cell graft donor, taken from the stem cell graft. CDR3 sequence: CASTSDGTAAFF. CDR3 in DNA: TGTGCCAGCACCTCAGACGGGACCGCGGCTTTCTTT.